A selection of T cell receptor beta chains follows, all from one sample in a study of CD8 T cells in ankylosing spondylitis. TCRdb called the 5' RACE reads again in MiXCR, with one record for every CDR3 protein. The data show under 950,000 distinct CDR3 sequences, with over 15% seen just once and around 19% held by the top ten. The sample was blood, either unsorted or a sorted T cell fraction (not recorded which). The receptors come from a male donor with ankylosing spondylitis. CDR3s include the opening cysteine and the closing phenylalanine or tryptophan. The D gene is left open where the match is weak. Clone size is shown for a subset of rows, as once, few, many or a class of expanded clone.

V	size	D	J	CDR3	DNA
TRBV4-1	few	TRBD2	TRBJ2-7	CASSPSGGVTGYEQYF	TGCGCCAGCAGCCCTTCGGGGGGGGTTACAGGCTACGAGCAGTACTTC
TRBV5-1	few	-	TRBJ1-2	CASSLVRAGRGMNYGYTF	TGCGCCAGCAGCTTGGTACGGGCAGGGAGGGGGATGAACTATGGCTACACCTTC
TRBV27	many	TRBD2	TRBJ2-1	CASSLGTSGVYNEQFF	TGTGCCAGCAGTTTGGGGACTAGCGGGGTATACAATGAGCAGTTCTTC
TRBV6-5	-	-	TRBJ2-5	CASSYVGEMETQYF	TGTGCCAGCAGTTATGTCGGGGAGATGGAGACCCAGTACTTC
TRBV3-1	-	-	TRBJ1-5	CASSQGWQSNQPQHF	TGTGCCAGCAGCCAAGGCTGGCAGAGCAATCAGCCCCAGCATTTT
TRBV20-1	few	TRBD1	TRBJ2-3	CSAKQGTDTQYF	TGCAGTGCCAAACAGGGGACAGATACGCAGTATTTT
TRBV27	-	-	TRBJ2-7	CASSLSGGGPREQYF	TGTGCCAGCAGTTTATCGGGGGGCGGACCTAGGGAGCAGTACTTC
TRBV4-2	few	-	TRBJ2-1	CASSQDPGMDNEQFF	TGTGCCAGCAGCCAAGATCCGGGAATGGACAATGAGCAGTTCTTC
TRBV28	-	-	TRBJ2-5	CASSFSPTQGRGYTETQYF	TGTGCCAGCAGTTTTTCACCGACACAGGGACGGGGTTATACCGAGACCCAGTACTTC
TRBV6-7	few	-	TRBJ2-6	CASPPEVSYSGANVLTF	TGTGCCAGCCCCCCGGAAGTCAGCTACTCTGGGGCCAACGTCCTGACTTTC
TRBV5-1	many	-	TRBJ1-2	CASSGDYGYTF	TGCGCCAGCAGCGGGGACTATGGCTACACCTTC
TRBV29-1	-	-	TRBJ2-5	CSVEDEGLGTQYF	TGCAGCGTTGAAGATGAGGGGCTTGGGACCCAGTACTTC
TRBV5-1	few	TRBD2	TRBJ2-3	CASSLEREGLDTQYF	TGCGCCAGCAGCTTGGAGCGGGAGGGCTTAGATACGCAGTATTTT
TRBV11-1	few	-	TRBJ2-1	CASSLEMVWGTLTYNEQFF	TGTGCCAGCAGCTTAGAAATGGTTTGGGGAACACTCACCTACAATGAGCAGTTCTTC
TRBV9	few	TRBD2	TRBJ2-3	CASSTPFAAGITDTQYF	TGTGCCAGCAGCACGCCATTTGCAGCGGGGATCACAGATACGCAGTATTTT
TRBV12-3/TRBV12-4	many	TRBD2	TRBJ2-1	CASSLRTSGSWYEQFF	TGTGCCAGCAGCCTTCGGACTAGCGGGAGCTGGTATGAGCAGTTCTTC